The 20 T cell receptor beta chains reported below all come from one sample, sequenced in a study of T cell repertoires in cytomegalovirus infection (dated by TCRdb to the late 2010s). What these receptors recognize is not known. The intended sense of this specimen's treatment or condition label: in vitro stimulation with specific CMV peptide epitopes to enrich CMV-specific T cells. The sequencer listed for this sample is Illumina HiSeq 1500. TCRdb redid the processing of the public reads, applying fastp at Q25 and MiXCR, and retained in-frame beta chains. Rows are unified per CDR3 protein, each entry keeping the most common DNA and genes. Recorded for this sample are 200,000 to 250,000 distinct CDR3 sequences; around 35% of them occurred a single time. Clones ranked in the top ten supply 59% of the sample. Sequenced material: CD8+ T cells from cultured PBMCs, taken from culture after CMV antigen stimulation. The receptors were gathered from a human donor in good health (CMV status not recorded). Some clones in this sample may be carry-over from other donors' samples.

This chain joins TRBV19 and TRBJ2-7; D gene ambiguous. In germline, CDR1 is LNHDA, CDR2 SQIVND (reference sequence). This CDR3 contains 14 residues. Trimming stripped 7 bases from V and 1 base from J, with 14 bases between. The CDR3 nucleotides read TGTGCCAGTAATTTCGCCCTAGGTTCCTACGAGCAGTACTTC. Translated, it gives CASNFALGSYEQYF.

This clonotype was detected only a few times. DNA for the CDR3: TGTGCCAGCAGCCTCGCGGCCGGGGGCGCTAACTATGGCTACACCTTC. Protein sequence: CASSLAAGGANYGYTF. The chain is built from TRBV11-2 and TRBJ1-2; tentative D call: TRBD1 (6 bases). The germline gives CDR1 SGHAT, CDR2 FQNNGV. The CDR3 contains 16 residues. V was cut by 5 bases and J by 0 bases, with 16 bases left in between.

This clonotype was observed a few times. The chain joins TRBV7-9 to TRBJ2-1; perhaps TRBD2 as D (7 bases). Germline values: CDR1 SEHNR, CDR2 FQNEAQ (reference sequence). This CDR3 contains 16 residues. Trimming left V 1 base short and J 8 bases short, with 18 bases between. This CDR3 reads CASSLDRVHGGHEQFF. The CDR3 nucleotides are TGTGCCAGCAGCTTAGACAGGGTGCACGGGGGGCATGAGCAGTTCTTC.

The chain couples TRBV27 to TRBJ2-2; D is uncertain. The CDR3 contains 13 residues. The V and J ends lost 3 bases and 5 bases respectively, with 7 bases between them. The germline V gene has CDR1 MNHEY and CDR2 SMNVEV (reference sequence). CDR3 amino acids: CASSFMRTGELFF. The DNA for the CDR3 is TGTGCCAGCAGTTTCATGAGGACCGGGGAGCTGTTTTTT.

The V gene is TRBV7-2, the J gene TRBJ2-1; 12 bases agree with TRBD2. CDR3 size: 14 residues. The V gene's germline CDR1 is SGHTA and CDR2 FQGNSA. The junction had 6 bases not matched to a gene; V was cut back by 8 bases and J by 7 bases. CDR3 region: CASEAGTSGNEQFF. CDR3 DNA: TGTGCCAGCGAAGCCGGGACTAGCGGGAATGAGCAGTTCTTC. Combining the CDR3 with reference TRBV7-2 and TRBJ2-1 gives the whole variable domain GAGVSQSPSNKVTEKGKDVELRCDPISGHTALYWYRQSLGQGLEFLIYFQGNSAPDKSGLPSDRFSAERTGGSVSTLTIQRTQQEDSAVYLCASEAGTSGNEQFFGPGTRLTVL.

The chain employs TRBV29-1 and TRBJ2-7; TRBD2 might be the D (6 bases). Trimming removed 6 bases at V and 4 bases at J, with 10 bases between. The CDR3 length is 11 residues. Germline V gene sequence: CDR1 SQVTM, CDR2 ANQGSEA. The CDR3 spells CSVERGYEQYF. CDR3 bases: TGCAGCGTCGAACGGGGGTACGAGCAGTACTTC.

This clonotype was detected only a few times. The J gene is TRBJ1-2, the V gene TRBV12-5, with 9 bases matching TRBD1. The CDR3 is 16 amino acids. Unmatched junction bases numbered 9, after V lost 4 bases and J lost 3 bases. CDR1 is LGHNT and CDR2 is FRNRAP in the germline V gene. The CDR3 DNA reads TGTGCTAGTGGTTCGGGACAGGGTGAATTCGACTATGGCTACACCTTC. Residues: CASGSGQGEFDYGYTF.

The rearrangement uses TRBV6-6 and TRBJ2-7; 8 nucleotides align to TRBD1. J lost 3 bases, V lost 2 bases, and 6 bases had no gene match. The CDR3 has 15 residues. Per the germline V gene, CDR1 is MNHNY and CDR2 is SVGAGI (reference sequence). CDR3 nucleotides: TGTGCCAGCAGTTACAGCCCGGGACAGGACTACGAGCAGTACTTC. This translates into CASSYSPGQDYEQYF.

Written as DNA, the CDR3 is TGTGCCAGCAGTTACTCGACGGGACAAAAGGTACTCGAGCAGTACTTC. It codes for CASSYSTGQKVLEQYF. This chain joins TRBV6-5 and TRBJ2-7; TRBD1 might be the D (6 bases). V dropped 0 bases and J dropped 6 bases, with 18 bases sitting between them. The CDR3 runs to 16 residues. CDR1 and CDR2 from the germline V gene are MNHEY and SVGAGI.

The CDR3 sequence is CASSPGRVGDGYTF. For the CDR3, the DNA is TGTGCCAGCAGCCCGGGGAGGGTCGGGGATGGCTACACCTTC. The rearrangement joins TRBV27 to TRBJ1-2, with D unclear. Germline CDR1 and CDR2: MNHEY and SMNVEV (reference sequence). The V and J ends lost 6 bases and 6 bases respectively, with 17 bases between them. The length of the CDR3 is 14 residues.

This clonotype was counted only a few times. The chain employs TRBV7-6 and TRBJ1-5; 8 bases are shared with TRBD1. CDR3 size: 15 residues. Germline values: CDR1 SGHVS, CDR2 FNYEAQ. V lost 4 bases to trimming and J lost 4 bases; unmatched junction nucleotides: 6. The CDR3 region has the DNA TGTGCCAGCAGCTCCGGACAGGGAATAAATCAGCCCCAGCATTTT. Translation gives CASSSGQGINQPQHF.

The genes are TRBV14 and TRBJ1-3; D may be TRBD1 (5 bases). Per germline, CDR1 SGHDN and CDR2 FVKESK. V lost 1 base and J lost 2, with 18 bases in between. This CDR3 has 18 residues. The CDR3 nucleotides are TGTGCCAGCAGCCAAGCTGGACCTGGGACTAGAGCTGGAAACACCATATATTTT. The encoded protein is CASSQAGPGTRAGNTIYF.

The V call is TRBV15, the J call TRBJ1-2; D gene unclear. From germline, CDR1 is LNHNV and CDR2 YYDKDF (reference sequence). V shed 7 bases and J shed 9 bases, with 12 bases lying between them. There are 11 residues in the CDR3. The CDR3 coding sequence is TGTGCCACCACCTACGGGAACAGCTACACCTTC. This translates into CATTYGNSYTF.

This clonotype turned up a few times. CDR3: CASSFWYWVGLAVYQETQYF. CDR3 bases: TGTGCCAGCAGCTTTTGGTATTGGGTTGGACTAGCGGTCTACCAAGAGACCCAGTACTTC. The gene calls are TRBV7-9 and TRBJ2-5; 10 bases map to TRBD2. V dropped 3 bases and J dropped 0; count of bases not matched to a gene: 16. CDR1 is SEHNR, CDR2 FQNEAQ, per germline (reference sequence). The CDR3 is 20 residues long.

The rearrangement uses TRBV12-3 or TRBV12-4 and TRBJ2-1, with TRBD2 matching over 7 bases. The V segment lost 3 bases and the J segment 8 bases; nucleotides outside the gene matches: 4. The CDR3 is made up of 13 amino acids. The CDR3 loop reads CASSFGGMDEQFF. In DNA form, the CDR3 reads TGTGCCAGCAGTTTCGGGGGGATGGATGAGCAGTTCTTC.

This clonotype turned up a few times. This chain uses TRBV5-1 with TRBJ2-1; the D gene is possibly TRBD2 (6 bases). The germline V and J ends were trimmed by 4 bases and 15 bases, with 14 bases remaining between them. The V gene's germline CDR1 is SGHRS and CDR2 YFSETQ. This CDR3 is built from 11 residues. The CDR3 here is CASSTGTYAFF. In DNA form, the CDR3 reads TGCGCCAGCAGCACCGGGACTTACGCGTTCTTC.

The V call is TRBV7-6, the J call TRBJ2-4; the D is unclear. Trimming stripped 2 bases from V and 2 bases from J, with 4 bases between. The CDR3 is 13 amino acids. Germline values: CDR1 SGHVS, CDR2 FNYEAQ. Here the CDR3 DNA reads TGTGCCAGCAGCTTATCAACCAAAAACATTCAGTACTTC. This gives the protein CASSLSTKNIQYF.

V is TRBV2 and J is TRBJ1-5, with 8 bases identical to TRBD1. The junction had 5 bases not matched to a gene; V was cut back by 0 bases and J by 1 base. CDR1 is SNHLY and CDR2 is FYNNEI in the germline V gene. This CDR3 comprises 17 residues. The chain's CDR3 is CASSEAGTGESNQPQHF. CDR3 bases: TGTGCCAGCAGTGAAGCGGGGACAGGTGAGAGCAATCAGCCCCAGCATTTT.

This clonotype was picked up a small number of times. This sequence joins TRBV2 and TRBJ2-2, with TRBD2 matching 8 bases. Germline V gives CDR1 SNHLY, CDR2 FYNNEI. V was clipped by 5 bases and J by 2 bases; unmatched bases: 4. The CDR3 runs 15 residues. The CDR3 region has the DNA TGTGCCAGCAGTCCGGGACTAGTAAACACCGGGGAGCTGTTTTTT. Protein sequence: CASSPGLVNTGELFF.

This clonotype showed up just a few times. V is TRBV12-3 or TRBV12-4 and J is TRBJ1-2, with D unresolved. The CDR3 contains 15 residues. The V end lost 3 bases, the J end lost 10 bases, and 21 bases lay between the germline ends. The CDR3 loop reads CASSFSAADLWDYTF. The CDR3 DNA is TGTGCCAGCAGTTTTTCGGCAGCGGACCTATGGGACTACACCTTC.